This T cell receptor beta chain comes out of a study of CD8 T cells in Susac syndrome. Trimming removed 1 base at V and 0 bases at J, with 13 bases between. From germline, CDR1 is SGHTA and CDR2 FQGTGA. CDR3 length: 17 residues. Peripheral blood CD8+ and CD4+ T cells were profiled by TCR beta sequencing. Controls comprised healthy donors matched for age and sex. With random hexamers, about 0.45 to 1 ug RNA was reverse transcribed. MiXCR, run by TCRdb on the immunoSEQ multiplex PCR reads, gives a single entry per CDR3 protein. The sample has 110,000 or so distinct CDR3 sequences, 94% seen once. The sample taken for sequencing was CD4+ T cells from PBMCs. The origin of this receptor is a human donor in good health. V is TRBV7-3 and J is TRBJ2-1, with TRBD2 as a possible D gene (6 bases). CDR3 nucleotides: TGTGCCAGCAGCTTAATGGGGCTAGCGAGCTCCTACAATGAGCAGTTCTTC. The encoded protein is CASSLMGLASSYNEQFF.